This T cell receptor (beta chain) derives from a study of shared clonotypes between healthy human individuals. Trimming left V 1 base short and J 11 bases short, with 17 bases between. The CDR3 is 14 residues long. Germline loops: CDR1 SGHTS, CDR2 YDEGEE. Assay used: immunoSEQ multiplex PCR; TCRdb lists only in-frame clones, some missing. This sample carries over 950,000 clones, approximately 75% of them seen once, and the ten largest clones take 0.89%. The J gene is TRBJ2-3, the V gene TRBV5-8; D unclear. This sequence was found in a man aged 18 to 30 in good health. Some clones in this sample may be carry-over from other donors' samples. What was sequenced was memory CD4+ T cells from PBMCs. As for subset: CD45RA-negative fraction. The CDR3: CASSLTETPRRQYF. For the CDR3, the DNA is TGTGCCAGCAGCTTGACAGAAACCCCCCGTAGGCAGTATTTT.